A single sample is the source of the 26 T cell receptor beta chains below, sequenced in a study of blood T cell repertoires in COVID-19. Measured with immunoSEQ multiplex PCR; TCRdb has only the in-frame clones, and not every one. The sample consists of 81,000 or so clones, about 89% of them appearing once. The specimen was peripheral blood. The receptor source for this set is a man aged 65-85 years with active or convalescent COVID-19.

The chain employs TRBV9 and TRBJ2-1; D possibly corresponds to TRBD2 (6 bases). Germline V CDR1 and CDR2: SGDLS, YYNGEE. V shed 0 bases and J shed 12 bases, with 25 bases lying between them. The CDR3 consists of 17 residues. CDR3 sequence reads: CASSVDEGTPMRQGQFF. The CDR3 nucleotides read TGTGCCAGCAGCGTAGACGAGGGGACTCCCATGAGGCAGGGGCAGTTCTTC.

This clone was seen just once. V is TRBV9 and J is TRBJ2-2; D possibly corresponds to TRBD2 (7 bases). Germline V lookup: CDR1 SGDLS, CDR2 YYNGEE. V dropped 3 bases and J dropped 3 bases, with 15 bases sitting between them. The CDR3 runs 16 residues. This CDR3 is CASSGLRGADTGELFF. In DNA form, the CDR3 reads TGTGCCAGCAGCGGATTACGGGGGGCCGACACCGGGGAGCTGTTTTTT.

The chain couples TRBV19 to TRBJ2-5; 7 nucleotides match TRBD2. The germline V gene encodes CDR1 LNHDA and CDR2 SQIVND (reference sequence). This CDR3 region has 15 residues. V lost 3 bases, J lost 2 bases, and 6 bases stayed unmatched. CDR3 DNA: TGTGCCAGTAGTATGGTCCCAGCGGGGCAAGAGACCCAGTACTTC. Amino acids: CASSMVPAGQETQYF.

Concerning this clone itself: The sample carries other DNA sequences with the same CDR3. J is TRBJ1-2 and V is TRBV6-5, with 8 bases identical to TRBD1. The V and J ends lost 5 bases and 4 bases, in that order; junction bases with no gene match: 3. Germline-derived CDR1 and CDR2 are MNHEY and SVGAGI. The CDR3 is made up of 13 amino acids. The CDR3: CASSPTGGYGYTF. The CDR3 nucleotides are TGTGCCAGCAGTCCAACAGGGGGCTATGGCTACACCTTC.

The chain couples TRBV2 to TRBJ1-5; perhaps TRBD1 as D (5 bases). V was pared by 8 bases and J by 4 bases, with 18 bases between. Germline CDR1 SNHLY, CDR2 FYNNEI. The CDR3 runs to 15 residues. The CDR3 loop reads CASVPGGRKNQPQHF. CDR3 nucleotides: TGTGCCAGCGTCCCCGGGGGTAGAAAAAATCAGCCCCAGCATTTT.

This clone was seen once. The V gene is TRBV6-2 or TRBV6-3, the J gene TRBJ2-5, with D possibly being TRBD2 (6 bases). The V gene lost 7 bases and the J gene lost 4 bases, with 13 bases spanning the gap. Germline V gene data show CDR1 as MNHEY and CDR2 as SVGEGT. This CDR3 has 13 residues. CDR3 sequence: CASTPGGAETQYF. CDR3 sequence (DNA): TGTGCCAGCACCCCGGGCGGGGCAGAGACCCAGTACTTC.

The rearrangement joins TRBV24-1 to TRBJ2-2; TRBD1 might be the D (5 bases). Germline V lookup: CDR1 KGHDR, CDR2 SFDVKD. The CDR3 is made up of 15 amino acids. With 3 bases removed from V and 1 base from J, the gap between germline ends came to 8 bases. Here the CDR3 DNA reads TGTGCCACCAGTGATCCCGGACAGAACACCGGGGAGCTGTTTTTT. Protein: CATSDPGQNTGELFF.

The chain combines TRBV9 with TRBJ2-4; D is possibly TRBD1 (6 bases). V lost 7 bases and J lost 5, with 19 bases in between. CDR1 is SGDLS and CDR2 is YYNGEE in the germline V gene. The CDR3 runs to 15 residues. The CDR3 region has the DNA TGTGCCAGCTCTACCTCTCCAGGGGTGCAAAACATTCAGTACTTC. Protein sequence: CASSTSPGVQNIQYF.

This sequence joins TRBV28 and TRBJ1-2, with 9 bases matching TRBD1. From germline, CDR1 is MDHEN and CDR2 SYDVKM. This CDR3 has 16 residues. V lost 6 bases, J lost 4 bases, and 12 bases stayed unmatched. CDR3 nucleotides: TGTGCCAGCAGCGAGGTTACGGACAGGGGAGTCTATGGCTACACCTTC. Amino acids: CASSEVTDRGVYGYTF.

The rearrangement links TRBV27 to TRBJ1-1; D is ambiguous. V lost 5 bases and J 10 bases, leaving 20 bases between the germline ends. This CDR3 is built from 14 residues. Germline CDR1 is MNHEY and CDR2 is SMNVEV (reference sequence). CDR3 nucleotides: TGTGCCAGCAGTGCAGCCGGGAGGAAAGTGACAGCTTTCTTT. This sequence encodes CASSAAGRKVTAFF.

The rearrangement links TRBV2 to TRBJ1-1, with D possibly being TRBD1 (5 bases). Trimming took off 0 bases at V and 4 bases at J, with 9 bases between the two ends. This CDR3 has 14 residues. Germline loops: CDR1 SNHLY, CDR2 FYNNEI. The CDR3 loop reads CASSEATARTEAFF. The CDR3 bases are TGTGCCAGCAGTGAAGCGACAGCGCGCACTGAAGCTTTCTTT.

This chain's CDR3 is CASSFETLANYGYTF. The CDR3 nucleotides read TGTGCCAGCAGTTTTGAAACCTTAGCTAACTATGGCTACACCTTC. The V call is TRBV28, the J call TRBJ1-2; no firm D call. This CDR3 region has 15 residues. Trimming cost V 3 bases and J 0 bases, with 11 bases left between them. Per the germline V gene, CDR1 is MDHEN and CDR2 is SYDVKM.

V is TRBV28 and J is TRBJ1-2; possible D gene TRBD1, 6 bases. The CDR3 spans 15 residues. Trimming pared 2 bases from V and 4 bases from J, leaving 14 bases between. The germline gives CDR1 MDHEN, CDR2 SYDVKM. CDR3 sequence (DNA): TGTGCCAGCAGTTTACTGCCAGGGGCAGGCTATGGCTACACCTTC. It is translated as CASSLLPGAGYGYTF.

This clone was seen a handful of times. V and J are TRBV5-4 and TRBJ2-7; TRBD2 matches 9 bases. Germline CDR1 reads SGHNT; CDR2 reads YYREEE (reference sequence). The CDR3 has 13 residues. V lost 0 bases to trimming and J lost 6 bases; unmatched junction nucleotides: 1. CDR3 in amino acids: CASSLAREGEQYF. CDR3 DNA: TGTGCCAGCAGCTTGGCGCGGGAGGGCGAGCAGTACTTC.

The V gene is TRBV2, the J gene TRBJ1-4; tentative D call: TRBD1 (5 bases). CDR1 and CDR2 (germline): SNHLY, FYNNEI. The V gene lost 7 bases and the J gene lost 3 bases, with 21 bases spanning the gap. The CDR3 is 17 amino acids. The CDR3 loop reads CASTPSEVGGANEKLFF. CDR3 sequence (DNA): TGTGCCAGCACCCCATCGGAGGTCGGGGGAGCTAATGAAAAACTGTTTTTT.

In nucleotides, the CDR3 is TGCGCCAGCAGCTTCCAGGGTAGGCAAGAGACCCAGTACTTC. Its translation: CASSFQGRQETQYF. This chain links TRBV5-1 with TRBJ2-5; D is possibly TRBD1 (5 bases). V was clipped by 2 bases and J by 2 bases, with 10 bases between them. CDR3 length: 14 amino acids. Germline-derived CDR1 and CDR2 are SGHRS and YFSETQ.

The chain is built from TRBV7-9 and TRBJ1-1, with D tentatively TRBD1 (5 bases). Germline loops: CDR1 SEHNR, CDR2 FQNEAQ (reference sequence). This CDR3 is 12 amino acids long. Trimming shortened V by 6 bases and J by 7 bases, and 12 bases separated the two germline ends. The CDR3 nucleotides are TGTGCCAGCAGTTTCACGGGGGTTGAAGCTTTCTTT. Translated: CASSFTGVEAFF.

This chain joins TRBV13 and TRBJ1-4; maybe TRBD1 (6 bases). V was pared by 4 bases and J by 8 bases, with 17 bases between. CDR3 size: 15 residues. The germline V gene has CDR1 PRHDT and CDR2 FYEKMQ (reference sequence). The CDR3 protein is CASSSGVRTAEKLFF. The CDR3 nucleotides read TGTGCCAGCAGCTCCGGGGTGCGGACAGCCGAAAAACTGTTTTTT.

The chain uses TRBV5-1 and TRBJ1-1; the match to TRBD1 covers 10 bases. This CDR3 has 13 amino acids. Trimming took 3 bases from V and 4 from J; bases not matched to a gene: 0. Looked up from germline, CDR1 is SGHRS and CDR2 is YFSETQ. The CDR3 nucleotides read TGCGCCAGCAGCTGGACAGGGGGCACTGAAGCTTTCTTT. Protein: CASSWTGGTEAFF.

The rearrangement uses TRBV5-1 and TRBJ2-7; D is ambiguous. V lost 0 bases and J lost 3, with 16 bases in between. The CDR3 loop spans 16 amino acids. Germline CDR1 reads SGHRS; CDR2 reads YFSETQ. The CDR3 nucleotides are TGCGCCAGCAGCTTGGATACCACCACTTTAATCTACGAGCAGTACTTC. This sequence encodes CASSLDTTTLIYEQYF.

The V call is TRBV18, the J call TRBJ2-2; 7 bases map to TRBD1. The junction had 7 bases not matched to a gene; V was cut back by 3 bases and J by 0 bases. CDR3 size: 17 residues. The germline gives CDR1 KGHSH, CDR2 LQKENI. In DNA, the CDR3 is TGTGCCAGCTCACCTAGGGTACAGGGGCCGAACACCGGGGAGCTGTTTTTT. It specifies CASSPRVQGPNTGELFF. Full variable domain (outside the CDR3, taken from reference TRBV18 and TRBJ2-2): NAGVMQNPRHLVRRRGQEARLRCSPMKGHSHVYWYRQLPEEGLKFMVYLQKENIIDESGMPKERFSAEFPKEGPSILRIQQVVRGDSAAYFCASSPRVQGPNTGELFFGEGSRLTVL.

The chain carries TRBV7-2 and TRBJ2-3; 7 bases map to TRBD1. The V gene's germline CDR1 is SGHTA and CDR2 FQGNSA. Trimming removed 5 bases from V and 6 bases from J; junction bases left unmatched: 8. The CDR3 runs 14 residues. CDR3 sequence reads: CASSTRQGSDTQYF. The CDR3, as DNA: TGTGCCAGCAGCACGCGACAGGGATCCGATACGCAGTATTTT.

This chain connects TRBV5-6 to TRBJ1-2; D not certain. Trimming removed 4 bases at V and 8 bases at J, with 12 bases between. Germline V gives CDR1 SGHDT, CDR2 YYEEEE. This CDR3 has 12 residues. In nucleotides, the CDR3 is TGTGCCAGCAGCCCTGGCCCGGGGGGCTACACCTTC. Protein sequence: CASSPGPGGYTF.

This clone has a single count. This sample also contains other DNA sequences that code for the same CDR3. This chain connects TRBV5-4 to TRBJ1-3; possible D gene TRBD1, 5 bases. The V gene's germline CDR1 is SGHNT and CDR2 YYREEE (reference sequence). The CDR3 spans 14 residues. V lost 1 base and J lost 4, with 9 bases in between. The CDR3 reads CASSLQGTGNTIYF. CDR3 DNA sequence: TGTGCCAGCAGCTTGCAGGGTACGGGAAACACCATATATTTT.

This chain connects TRBV27 to TRBJ1-5; D perhaps matches TRBD1 (6 bases). Germline assignment: CDR1 MNHEY and CDR2 SMNVEV (reference sequence). CDR3 size: 14 residues. Trimming cost V 1 base and J 6 bases, with 10 bases left between them. CDR3 sequence: CASSLFSGVQPQHF. In DNA form, the CDR3 reads TGTGCCAGCAGTTTATTTTCAGGGGTTCAGCCCCAGCATTTT.

This clone is a singleton in its sample. The chain joins TRBV5-1 to TRBJ1-1; the match to TRBD1 covers 7 bases. CDR1 and CDR2 from the germline V gene are SGHRS and YFSETQ. The CDR3 is made up of 14 amino acids. J lost 2 bases, V lost 5 bases, and 6 bases had no gene match. The CDR3 DNA follows: TGCGCCAGCAGGGCCGGGACAGTAAACACTGAAGCTTTCTTT. It yields the protein CASRAGTVNTEAFF.